This TCR beta chain was obtained from a study of human T cells and chemical hapten exposure. About the study: Minor pooled library volume differences mainly drove per-sample TCR yield variation.

The time point: patch test 2, 6 weeks after DPC sensitization. Treatment defined: therapeutic diphenylcyclopropenone sensitization with weekly scalp DPC. Study-wide findings and caveats: Following DPC sensitization, TCRs present above 1 in 1000 frequency showed no change. Large CDR3 similarity clusters arose significantly more often from expanded TCRs than from controls.

This clonotype was found a few times. Its target is not known. The CDR3 spans 16 residues. Germline V lookup: CDR1 SGDLS, CDR2 YYNGEE. V was shortened by 0 bases and J by 4 bases, with 13 bases between the two germline ends. One entry per CDR3 protein, called by TCRdb with MiXCR from the RACE reads. The top ten hold approximately 1.7% of the sample, which has about 54,000 distinct CDR3 sequences, 9.5% to 10% seen once. Specimen: whole blood, collected in connection with sensitization to the hapten diphenylcyclopropenone (DPC). The chain combines TRBV9 with TRBJ2-2, with TRBD1 as a possible D gene (5 bases). The receptor was isolated from a woman aged 45-59 years with alopecia areata. Some clones in this sample may be carry-over from other donors' samples. The CDR3 region has the DNA TGTGCCAGCAGCGTAGGAATTTGGGGCAGCACCGGGGAGCTGTTTTTT. It is translated as CASSVGIWGSTGELFF.